Shown below are 30 T cell receptor beta chains from a single sample sequenced in a study of beta chain features in type 1 diabetes. Sequencing targeted expressed TCRB transcripts, as all isolated RNA had been reverse transcribed. Clones were read by immunoSEQ multiplex PCR, and TCRdb kept only the in-frame ones, dropping some. The top ten hold 0.07% to 0.095% of the sample, which has under 800,000 clones, around 15% seen once. Sequenced input: naive CD4+ T cells from blood. The receptors here all came from a young man in good health.

This clone was counted only a few times. The rearrangement joins TRBV12-2 to TRBJ2-7; the D call in the table, TRBD2, was not verified against the DNA. TRBV12-2 is given as a pseudogene. The CDR3 extends over 12 amino acids. The CDR3 here is CASRPAGSEQYF. Written as DNA, the CDR3 is TGTGCAAGTCGCCCGGCGGGCTCCGAGCAGTACTTC.

The V gene is TRBV28, the J gene TRBJ2-3; TRBD2 aligns across 12 bases. The CDR3 has 21 residues. V dropped 2 bases and J dropped 2; count of bases not matched to a gene: 17. Per the germline V gene, CDR1 is MDHEN and CDR2 is SYDVKM. The DNA of the CDR3 is TGTGCCAGCAGTTTAGAAATCCGGCTAGCGGGAGGGCCGGGTGACACAGATACGCAGTATTTT. Amino acids: CASSLEIRLAGGPGDTDTQYF.

This clone is a singleton in its sample. The chain combines TRBV5-1 with TRBJ1-2; tentative D call: TRBD1 (6 bases). The CDR3 is 13 amino acids. Germline lookup yields CDR1 SGHRS and CDR2 YFSETQ. Between the trimmed V and J ends, which lost 4 bases and 7 bases, there was a span of 14 bases. The CDR3 loop is CASSPNRESGYTF. Here the CDR3 DNA reads TGCGCCAGCAGCCCCAACAGGGAGTCTGGCTACACCTTC.

The gene calls are TRBV6-1 and TRBJ1-1, with 7 bases fitting TRBD1. The V and J ends lost 4 bases and 10 bases, in that order; junction bases with no gene match: 3. The length of the CDR3 is 11 residues. The germline gives CDR1 MNHNS, CDR2 SASEGT. The CDR3 spells CASSGRDRAFF. The DNA for the CDR3 is TGTGCCAGCAGTGGCCGGGACAGAGCTTTCTTT.

The V call is TRBV25-1, the J call TRBJ2-7; D is possibly TRBD1 (5 bases). Germline-derived CDR1 and CDR2 are MGHDK and SYGVNS. Between the trimmed V and J ends, which lost 4 bases and 1 base, there was a span of 5 bases. This CDR3 region has 12 residues. Here the CDR3 reads CASSGQSYEQYF. For the CDR3, the DNA is TGTGCCAGCAGTGGACAGTCCTACGAGCAGTACTTC.

In this sample, this clone turned up a few times. The chain has TRBV11-1 and TRBJ2-7, with D unclear. Germline values: CDR1 SGHAT, CDR2 FQDESV (reference sequence). Trimming removed 2 bases from V and 2 bases from J, with 10 bases in between. CDR3 length: 14 amino acids. CDR3 in DNA: TGTGCCAGCAGCTTACGGGCAGAACCCTACGAGCAGTACTTC. This codes for CASSLRAEPYEQYF.

This clone was counted only a few times. The chain uses TRBV5-1 and TRBJ2-7; TRBD2 is a possible D gene (5 bases). Trimming took off 0 bases at V and 5 bases at J, with 12 bases between the two ends. This CDR3 has 14 amino acids. Germline CDR1 SGHRS, CDR2 YFSETQ. The CDR3 nucleotides read TGCGCCAGCAGCTTGGGAGGGTTGTTCGACGAGCAGTACTTC. Amino acid sequence: CASSLGGLFDEQYF.

This clone was seen a handful of times. The V call is TRBV28, the J call TRBJ2-1; 9 nucleotides agree with TRBD1. The CDR3 is made up of 10 amino acids. After removal of 11 bases from V and 15 bases from J, the junction contained 8 bases not matched to a gene. Germline V gives CDR1 MDHEN, CDR2 SYDVKM. The CDR3 DNA reads TGTGCCGTCGACGAGGACAGGGGGTTCTTC. This gives the protein CAVDEDRGFF.

The CDR3 DNA reads as TGTGCCAGCAGCTTTTCGCCTTCGAGCTCTGGAAACACCATATATTTT. It translates to CASSFSPSSSGNTIYF. The chain employs TRBV13 and TRBJ1-3; D unclear. Trimming removed 3 bases at V and 0 bases at J, with 12 bases between. Germline V gene data show CDR1 as PRHDT and CDR2 as FYEKMQ (reference sequence). CDR3 length equals 16 residues.

The chain links TRBV7-2 to TRBJ2-7; D not certain. CDR3 size: 14 residues. V was trimmed by 1 base and J by 3 bases, leaving 10 bases between them. Germline V gene sequence: CDR1 SGHTA, CDR2 FQGNSA. For the CDR3, the DNA is TGTGCCAGCAGCTTAGGTTCCTCGAGCTACGAGCAGTACTTC. It specifies CASSLGSSSYEQYF.

This chain connects TRBV10-3 to TRBJ2-6; 7 positions agree with TRBD1. Per germline, CDR1 ENHRY and CDR2 SYGVKD. CDR3 length: 16 amino acids. V lost 2 bases and J lost 0; bases outside the gene matches: 1. CDR3 amino acids: CAISEAGGSGANVLTF. Here the CDR3 DNA reads TGTGCCATCAGTGAGGCAGGGGGCTCTGGGGCCAACGTCCTGACTTTC.

The chain employs TRBV7-9 and TRBJ1-2, with 10 bases lining up with TRBD1. Germline V lookup: CDR1 SEHNR, CDR2 FQNEAQ (reference sequence). The CDR3 covers 17 residues. V was clipped by 3 bases and J by 6 bases; unmatched bases: 13. The chain's CDR3 is CASSLGRDRGPRDGYTF. DNA of the CDR3: TGTGCCAGCAGCTTGGGCCGGGACAGGGGACCTCGGGATGGCTACACCTTC.

V usage is TRBV19 and J usage is TRBJ2-7; 8 bases align to TRBD2. CDR1 LNHDA and CDR2 SQIVND come from the germline V gene (reference sequence). There are 13 residues in the CDR3. The V and J ends lost 9 bases and 3 bases, in that order; junction bases with no gene match: 7. The CDR3 region has the DNA TGTGCCAGCGGGACTAGTTATGGCTACGAGCAGTACTTC. Amino acid sequence: CASGTSYGYEQYF.

The V and J genes are TRBV29-1 and TRBJ2-1; D call uncertain. The germline V gene has CDR1 SQVTM and CDR2 ANQGSEA. V lost 0 bases and J lost 1, with 10 bases in between. The CDR3 runs 15 residues. CDR3 coding DNA: TGCAGCGTTGAAGATCGAAGGGTTTCCTACAATGAGCAGTTCTTC. This codes for CSVEDRRVSYNEQFF.

The chain couples TRBV9 to TRBJ2-3; possibly TRBD2 for D (5 bases). Trimming left V 2 bases short and J 0 bases short, with 10 bases between. CDR3 length equals 15 residues. Germline assignment: CDR1 SGDLS and CDR2 YYNGEE. This CDR3 is CASSVRGASTDTQYF. In DNA form, the CDR3 reads TGTGCCAGCAGCGTCCGGGGAGCTAGCACAGATACGCAGTATTTT.

This sequence joins TRBV4-2 and TRBJ2-7, with D tentatively TRBD1 or TRBD2 (5 bases each). CDR1 LGHNA and CDR2 YNFKEQ come from the germline V gene. Trimming removed 0 bases from V and 2 bases from J, with 11 bases in between. This CDR3 spans 15 amino acids. The CDR3 spells CASSQDGGSAYEQYF. The CDR3 coding sequence is TGTGCCAGCAGCCAAGATGGGGGATCAGCCTACGAGCAGTACTTC.

This clone was counted a few times. The chain has TRBV7-2 and TRBJ2-1; TRBD1 matches 8 bases. CDR1 SGHTA and CDR2 FQGNSA come from the germline V gene. The trim removed 1 base at V and 5 bases at J, leaving 4 bases unmatched. The CDR3 contains 15 residues. CDR3 sequence reads: CASSLGAGGNNEQFF. CDR3 DNA sequence: TGTGCCAGCAGCTTAGGGGCAGGGGGCAACAATGAGCAGTTCTTC.

This clone was seen a few times. The V call is TRBV19, the J call TRBJ2-5, with D possibly being TRBD1 (6 bases). The CDR3 length is 14 residues. V gave up 7 bases and J gave up 11 bases, with 23 bases separating them. Germline lookup yields CDR1 LNHDA and CDR2 SQIVND (reference sequence). CDR3 in DNA: TGTGCCAGTATGAGGGGGACATCCGGCGATGAGCAGTACTTC. Translation gives CASMRGTSGDEQYF.

The rearrangement joins TRBV28 to TRBJ1-1, with D unresolved. Germline-derived CDR1 and CDR2 are MDHEN and SYDVKM. The CDR3 loop spans 11 amino acids. Deletions cut 7 bases from V and 2 bases from J, with 5 bases between. Here the CDR3 reads CASKGNTEAFF. CDR3 DNA: TGTGCCAGCAAGGGTAACACTGAAGCTTTCTTT.

The table lists this clone with a few counts. The V call is TRBV5-1, the J call TRBJ2-1, with TRBD1 identical over 7 bases. There are 15 residues in the CDR3. The germline CDR1 and CDR2 sequences are SGHRS and YFSETQ. V lost 7 bases to trimming and J lost 8 bases; unmatched junction nucleotides: 15. CDR3: CASSPRTGSTYEQFF. CDR3 nucleotides: TGCGCCAGCTCCCCTAGGACAGGATCCACCTATGAGCAGTTCTTC.

V is TRBV7-9 and J is TRBJ2-3, with TRBD2 matching 11 bases. The CDR3 runs to 17 residues. V was clipped by 2 bases and J by 0 bases; unmatched bases: 4. The germline V gene has CDR1 SEHNR and CDR2 FQNEAQ (reference sequence). CDR3 nucleotide sequence: TGTGCCAGCAGCTTAATAGGACTAGCGGGCAGCACAGATACGCAGTATTTT. Its translation: CASSLIGLAGSTDTQYF.

The V call is TRBV5-1, the J call TRBJ2-7, with 9 nucleotides matching TRBD1. Looked up from germline, CDR1 is SGHRS and CDR2 is YFSETQ. The ends lost 4 bases at V and 0 bases at J; junction bases unmatched: 11. The CDR3 extends over 17 amino acids. CDR3: CASSDRGLGPSSYEQYF. The CDR3 DNA follows: TGCGCCAGCAGCGACAGGGGGTTGGGGCCGAGCTCCTACGAGCAGTACTTC. Full variable domain (outside the CDR3, taken from reference TRBV5-1 and TRBJ2-7): KAGVTQTPRYLIKTRGQQVTLSCSPISGHRSVSWYQQTPGQGLQFLFEYFSETQRNKGNFPGRFSGRQFSNSRSEMNVSTLELGDSALYLCASSDRGLGPSSYEQYFGPGTRLTVT.

This clone was counted between two and nine times. The rearrangement links TRBV11-2 to TRBJ2-2; perhaps TRBD1 as D (6 bases). Germline V gene sequence: CDR1 SGHAT, CDR2 FQNNGV. With 1 base removed from V and 0 bases from J, the gap between germline ends came to 9 bases. CDR3 length: 16 residues. Here the CDR3 DNA reads TGTGCCAGCAGCTTAGCTACAGGGACGAACACCGGGGAGCTGTTTTTT. Its translation: CASSLATGTNTGELFF.

The chain joins TRBV2 to TRBJ2-7; 12 nucleotides align to TRBD2. CDR3 size: 16 residues. From germline, CDR1 is SNHLY and CDR2 FYNNEI. Losses at the gene ends were 6 bases for V and 2 bases for J; bases not matched to a gene: 8. CDR3 residues: CASRTGTSGFTYEQYF. The CDR3 region has the DNA TGTGCCAGCAGGACCGGGACTAGCGGGTTCACCTACGAGCAGTACTTC.

This clone was recorded a few times. V and J are TRBV29-1 and TRBJ2-3; D perhaps matches TRBD2 (6 bases). V was trimmed by 7 bases and J by 0 bases, leaving 14 bases between them. Per the germline V gene, CDR1 is SQVTM and CDR2 is ANQGSEA. The CDR3 extends over 14 amino acids. Here the CDR3 DNA reads TGCAGCGGAGGTGCGGGGATAAGCACAGATACGCAGTATTTT. Its translation: CSGGAGISTDTQYF.

This clone showed up just a few times. The J gene is TRBJ1-1, the V gene TRBV6-1; 9 bases are shared with TRBD1. Looked up from germline, CDR1 is MNHNS and CDR2 is SASEGT. With 4 bases clipped from V and 1 base from J, the junction kept 19 bases outside the gene matches. This CDR3 has 20 residues. The CDR3 nucleotides read TGTGCCAGCAGTGGGCCCGGGACAGGGTTTGAAGGCCTCGCGAACACTGAAGCTTTCTTT. This translates into CASSGPGTGFEGLANTEAFF.

A few counts support this clone. The chain joins TRBV7-2 to TRBJ2-2; D is perhaps TRBD1 (6 bases). Germline CDR1 and CDR2: SGHTA and FQGNSA. V dropped 0 bases and J dropped 1 base, with 9 bases sitting between them. CDR3 length: 16 amino acids. The CDR3 is CASSLAGAQNTGELFF. In nucleotides, the CDR3 is TGTGCCAGCAGCTTAGCGGGGGCCCAGAACACCGGGGAGCTGTTTTTT.

The table lists this clone with a few counts. This chain links TRBV14 with TRBJ1-1, with D possibly TRBD1 on 6 matching bases. Trimming pared 4 bases from V and 3 bases from J, leaving 21 bases between. From germline, CDR1 is SGHDN and CDR2 FVKESK. There are 17 residues in the CDR3. CDR3 in DNA: TGTGCCAGCAGCCCCCTGACAGGTTGGAAGGTAGACACTGAAGCTTTCTTT. This gives the protein CASSPLTGWKVDTEAFF.

This clone appeared a few times. The rearrangement links TRBV4-3 to TRBJ1-2; the D is unclear. Germline V lookup: CDR1 LGHNA, CDR2 YSLEER. The V end lost 0 bases, the J end lost 5 bases, and 13 bases lay between the germline ends. The length of the CDR3 is 15 residues. The CDR3 protein is CASSQESPPAYGYTF. CDR3 sequence (DNA): TGCGCCAGCAGCCAAGAAAGTCCCCCGGCATATGGCTACACCTTC.

The rearrangement links TRBV9 to TRBJ2-3; D unresolved. This CDR3 is 15 amino acids long. Trimming removed 4 bases at V and 3 bases at J, with 15 bases between. Germline CDR1 reads SGDLS; CDR2 reads YYNGEE. Written as DNA, the CDR3 is TGTGCCAGCAGCCCCCTCTCTTTTGGAACAGATACGCAGTATTTT. Translated, it gives CASSPLSFGTDTQYF.